The 3 T cell receptor beta chains in this list originate from one sample, sequenced in a study of PD-1 blockade in classical Hodgkin lymphoma. Generated by immunoSEQ multiplex PCR, the TCRdb table keeps only in-frame clones and is missing some. In the table there are 32,000 or so clones, around 86% of which are singletons. Time point here: cycle 4 day 1 (C4D1), after more than five weeks of nivolumab. Exposure to brentuximab vedotin varied, and each patient had relapsed following autologous stem cell transplantation. Magnetic negative selection served to purify CD4+ T cells out of PBMCs that had been thawed. The source material was CD4+ T cells from blood, sampled before the fourth cycle of nivolumab. All receptors derive from a human donor with classical Hodgkin lymphoma.

The chain is built from TRBV7-9 and TRBJ1-4, with D uncertain. CDR1 is SEHNR, CDR2 FQNEAQ, per germline (reference sequence). V shed 1 base and J shed 5 bases, with 11 bases lying between them. The CDR3 runs to 15 residues. The CDR3 spells CASSLGSSRNEKLFF. CDR3 coding DNA: TGTGCCAGCAGCTTAGGGAGCTCACGGAATGAAAAACTGTTTTTT.

Details on this clone: One end of the junction fails to match germline, which may point to a read error. The V and J genes are TRBV6-1 and TRBJ1-2; D not certain. Germline CDR1 and CDR2: MNHNS and SASEGT. There are 13 residues in the CDR3. As DNA, the CDR3 is TGTGCCAGCACTAAATTACCAAGGACTGAGCACTCCTTC. Amino acids: CASTKLPRTEHSF.

The chain uses TRBV28 and TRBJ2-7; the D is unclear. This CDR3 region has 12 residues. Germline V lookup: CDR1 MDHEN, CDR2 SYDVKM. V shed 5 bases and J shed 2 bases, with 7 bases lying between them. The CDR3 loop is CASSTPTYEQYF. The CDR3 DNA reads TGTGCCAGCAGTACACCCACCTACGAGCAGTACTTC.